Sequencing of this T cell receptor (beta chain) was carried out in a study of shared clonotypes between healthy human individuals. This CDR3 has 16 residues. Germline CDR1 reads SGHTA; CDR2 reads FQGTGA. V dropped 2 bases and J dropped 6; count of bases not matched to a gene: 7. Original data processing: Quality scores were absent from the junction-only immunoSEQ sequences, so filtering differed. Repertoires were generated with immunoSEQ multiplex PCR, while TCRdb's copy carries only in-frame clones and drops some. That table furnishes V, J and clone size, whereas the DNA furnished D and trimming. Of roughly 550,000 clones listed, less than 97% are singletons. The naive CD8 subset, CD45RO-negative cells positively selected for CCR7, excluded terminally differentiated effector memory CD45RA+ cells.

The V gene is TRBV7-3, the J gene TRBJ2-1; 10 nucleotides line up with TRBD1. The sequence derives from a woman under 40 in good health. Sequenced sample: naive CD8+ T cells sorted from blood. The CDR3 nucleotides read TGTGCCAGCAGCTTAGGCCCCGGGACAGGGGCCAATGAGCAGTTCTTC. Its protein product is CASSLGPGTGANEQFF.